This T cell receptor beta chain was sequenced in a study of neoadjuvant nivolumab and ipilimumab in lung cancer. General study findings and limits: TCR richness and clonality were higher in tumors than adjacent uninvolved lung.

TCRdb's copy holds only in-frame clones and misses some; the assay was immunoSEQ multiplex PCR. The table has 10,000 or so clones, around three quarters seen once. The germline gives CDR1 SGHNT, CDR2 YYREEE (reference sequence). With V trimmed by 3 bases and J by 5 bases, 8 bases remained unmatched. The CDR3 sequence is 15 residues long. Concerning this clone: The antigen is not known.

Sequenced material: tumor tissue, taken after neoadjuvant nivolumab, alone or with ipilimumab, at or shortly before surgery. The chain combines TRBV5-4 with TRBJ2-5; 9 bases map to TRBD1. This receptor was taken from an adult with non-small cell lung cancer. CDR3 in amino acids: CASSSKNRGQETQYF. As DNA, the CDR3 is TGTGCCAGCAGCTCGAAAAACAGGGGGCAGGAGACCCAGTACTTC.